This TCR beta chain was recovered during a study of T cells after yellow fever vaccination. Findings and caveats of the study: Few clonotypes appeared in both CD4 and CD8 compartments.

CDR3 length: 14 residues. The V gene lost 6 bases and the J gene lost 9 bases, with 18 bases spanning the gap. Germline V CDR1 and CDR2: SEHNR, FQNEAQ (reference sequence). The authors made TCR cDNA by 5'RACE template switching, adding a universal primer site and UMIs. TCRdb analysed the 5' RACE reads with MiXCR anew, one entry per CDR3 protein. The sample has approximately 85,000 distinct CDR3 sequences, more than 10% seen once. The V call is TRBV7-9, the J call TRBJ2-1, with D maybe TRBD2 (5 bases). Sequenced here: CD8+ T cells not binding an NS4B(214-222) dextramer, sorted from PBMCs, sampled about 20 days after the first yellow fever vaccination. This sequence was found in a man younger than 35 who received the YFV17D yellow fever vaccine. Here the CDR3 DNA reads TGTGCCAGCAGATCGACCGGACTGCGCTTTGAGCAGTTCTTC. This sequence encodes CASRSTGLRFEQFF.